Below, 27 T cell receptor beta chains from the same sample are listed, as sequenced in a study of Graves' ophthalmopathy and Graves' hyperthyroidism. Amplification of TCR beta CDR3 regions used RNA transcripts. Investigators did first-round RT-PCR with HTBI primers, then second-round multiplex PCR. TCRdb analysed the multiplex PCR reads with MiXCR anew, one entry per CDR3 protein. The table lists 600,000 to 650,000 distinct CDR3 sequences, about a fifth of them singletons. Sequencing was performed on peripheral blood. Receptors were obtained from a woman between 18 and 29 years old with stable Graves' hyperthyroidism. Some clones in this sample may be carry-over from other donors' samples.

This clonotype was recorded many times. The chain uses TRBV11-2 and TRBJ2-2; the D is unclear. This CDR3 has 13 residues. From germline, CDR1 is SGHAT and CDR2 FQNNGV. The V gene lost 5 bases and the J gene lost 2 bases, with 6 bases spanning the gap. CDR3 loop: CASSLLNTGELFF. The CDR3 region has the DNA TGTGCCAGCAGCCTACTAAACACCGGGGAGCTGTTTTTT.

This clonotype was counted many times. The chain carries TRBV30 and TRBJ1-2; D is possibly TRBD1 (6 bases). There are 12 residues in the CDR3. Looked up from germline, CDR1 is GTSNPN and CDR2 is SVGIG (reference sequence). V dropped 1 base and J dropped 6 bases, with 9 bases sitting between them. CDR3 residues: CAWSEQGHGYTF. As DNA, the CDR3 is TGTGCCTGGAGTGAACAGGGTCATGGCTACACCTTC. Looking up the rest from reference TRBV30 and TRBJ1-2 gives the full variable domain: SQTIHQWPATLVQPVGSPLSLECTVEGTSNPNLYWYRQAAGRGLQLLFYSVGIGQISSEVPQNLSASRPQDRQFILSSKKLLLSDSGFYLCAWSEQGHGYTFGSGTRLTVV.

The table lists this clonotype with many counts. The chain couples TRBV20-1 to TRBJ1-1; D not resolved. Germline V lookup: CDR1 DFQATT, CDR2 SNEGSKA (reference sequence). Trimming shortened V by 1 base and J by 1 base, and 4 bases separated the two germline ends. There are 12 residues in the CDR3. CDR3 sequence reads: CSARGPNTEAFF. As DNA, the CDR3 is TGCAGTGCTAGAGGCCCGAACACTGAAGCTTTCTTT.

This rearrangement joins TRBV24-1 to TRBJ1-2; the match to TRBD1 covers 7 bases. Germline assignment: CDR1 KGHDR and CDR2 SFDVKD. Trimming removed 7 bases from V and 4 bases from J; junction bases left unmatched: 5. This CDR3 contains 13 residues. CDR3 sequence: CATSPGTVYGYTF. The DNA for the CDR3 is TGTGCCACCAGCCCCGGGACAGTCTATGGCTACACCTTC.

At least ten counts were recorded for this clonotype. The rearrangement links TRBV28 to TRBJ1-5, with D unresolved. Looked up from germline, CDR1 is MDHEN and CDR2 is SYDVKM. V was shortened by 2 bases and J by 7 bases, with 12 bases between the two germline ends. The CDR3 sequence is 14 residues long. CDR3 nucleotides: TGTGCCAGCAGTTTAGTTGGAGGTTACCAGCCCCAGCATTTT. Translated: CASSLVGGYQPQHF.

This rearrangement joins TRBV28 to TRBJ1-2; unclear D gene. This CDR3 contains 12 residues. The V gene lost 8 bases and the J gene lost 3 bases, with 10 bases spanning the gap. CDR1 is MDHEN, CDR2 SYDVKM, per germline. In DNA, the CDR3 is TGTGCCAGCTGGGGAGAGGACTATGGCTACACCTTC. This codes for CASWGEDYGYTF.

The chain links TRBV6-1 to TRBJ2-3, with TRBD2 identical over 10 bases. The CDR3 extends over 14 amino acids. Germline assignment: CDR1 MNHNS and CDR2 SASEGT. Trimming took 6 bases from V and 6 from J; bases not matched to a gene: 6. The CDR3 bases are TGTGCCAGCAGCTTTAGCGGGGGGACGGATACGCAGTATTTT. As protein: CASSFSGGTDTQYF.

The chain couples TRBV2 to TRBJ1-2, with a weak D call TRBD1 (5 bases). Trimming stripped 10 bases from V and 1 base from J, with 16 bases between. Germline V lookup: CDR1 SNHLY, CDR2 FYNNEI. This CDR3 has 14 amino acids. CDR3 in amino acids: CANGRDPGNYGYTF. CDR3 sequence (DNA): TGTGCCAATGGCAGGGATCCGGGTAACTATGGCTACACCTTC.

A note on this clonotype: One end of the junction does not line up with germline, which may come from a read error. V usage is TRBV30 and J usage is TRBJ1-3; 7 nucleotides match TRBD1. CDR1 and CDR2 from the germline V gene are GTSNPN and SVGIG (reference sequence). This CDR3 region has 15 residues. CDR3 sequence (DNA): TGTACCTGGAGAGGAGGACAGGTACGAGGAAACACCATATATTTT. This sequence encodes CTWRGGQVRGNTIYF.

The chain carries TRBV12-3 or TRBV12-4 and TRBJ2-7, with TRBD2 identical over 13 bases. This CDR3 contains 14 residues. J lost 7 bases, V lost 6 bases, and 6 bases had no gene match. This CDR3 reads CASSGTSGVREQYF. The CDR3 nucleotides read TGTGCCAGCAGCGGGACTAGCGGGGTGAGGGAGCAGTACTTC.

This clonotype was recorded at least ten times. The V and J genes are TRBV10-1 and TRBJ2-7; D is unresolved. CDR1 and CDR2 from the germline V gene are WNHNN and SYGVQD (reference sequence). The CDR3 extends over 14 amino acids. Trimming left V 7 bases short and J 2 bases short, with 15 bases between. The CDR3 nucleotides read TGCGCCAGCAATGGTGCTGAAGGCGCCTACGAGCAGTACTTC. It is translated as CASNGAEGAYEQYF.

This clonotype was found many times. This rearrangement joins TRBV5-1 to TRBJ1-1; D unresolved. The germline V gene encodes CDR1 SGHRS and CDR2 YFSETQ. The CDR3 sequence is 15 residues long. Trimming cost V 7 bases and J 1 base, with 17 bases left between them. As DNA, the CDR3 is TGCGCCAGCCAAGCCTCCTCTTCGGGGAACACTGAAGCTTTCTTT. Protein: CASQASSSGNTEAFF.

This clonotype was recorded at least ten times. The chain couples TRBV10-2 to TRBJ2-7; possibly TRBD1 for D (6 bases). The CDR3 totals 12 residues. Trimming stripped 3 bases from V and 5 bases from J, with 8 bases between. Per the germline V gene, CDR1 is WSHSY and CDR2 is SAAADI. Here the CDR3 DNA reads TGCGCCAGCAGTGAACGACAGGACGAGCAGTACTTC. Amino acid sequence: CASSERQDEQYF.

This clonotype was recorded at least ten times. The CDR3, as DNA: TGTGCCAGCAGGGTGACTAGACCCCAAGAGACCCAGTACTTC. Protein product: CASRVTRPQETQYF. The chain is built from TRBV2 and TRBJ2-5; D perhaps matches TRBD2 (6 bases). V was trimmed by 6 bases and J by 1 base, leaving 12 bases between them. From germline, CDR1 is SNHLY and CDR2 FYNNEI. The CDR3 is 14 residues long.

The table lists this clonotype with many counts. This chain uses TRBV15 with TRBJ2-7, with D possibly TRBD2 on 7 matching bases. The CDR3 has 14 residues. The germline gives CDR1 LNHNV, CDR2 YYDKDF (reference sequence). Trimming removed 8 bases at V and 8 bases at J, with 22 bases between. CDR3 in amino acids: CATGGGPTVTKQYF. The CDR3 bases are TGTGCCACCGGGGGGGGCCCTACCGTTACGAAGCAGTACTTC.

There are many counts of this clonotype. The chain couples TRBV20-1 to TRBJ2-7, with 9 bases that match TRBD2. Germline loops: CDR1 DFQATT, CDR2 SNEGSKA (reference sequence). The CDR3 spans 13 residues. The ends lost 3 bases at V and 4 bases at J; junction bases unmatched: 4. CDR3 DNA: TGCAGTGCTAGTCGACTAGCGGATTACGAGCAGTACTTC. Residues: CSASRLADYEQYF.

This clonotype occurred many times. The chain recombines TRBV2 with TRBJ1-6; possibly TRBD1 for D (6 bases). In germline, CDR1 is SNHLY, CDR2 FYNNEI. V lost 5 bases and J lost 11, with 16 bases in between. The CDR3 is 14 residues long. CDR3 sequence (DNA): TGTGCCAGCAGTACAGGGTCGTTAGGCCCACCCCTCCACTTT. This sequence encodes CASSTGSLGPPLHF.

This clonotype was observed at least ten times. The chain carries TRBV6-5 and TRBJ1-5; TRBD1 agrees at 7 bases. CDR3 length: 14 amino acids. V was pared by 4 bases and J by 4 bases, with 4 bases of the junction left unmatched. The germline gives CDR1 MNHEY, CDR2 SVGAGI. The CDR3 region is CASSFDRANQPQHF. CDR3 in DNA: TGTGCCAGCAGTTTCGACAGGGCGAATCAGCCCCAGCATTTT.

This clonotype was seen ten or more times. The CDR3 DNA follows: TGTGCCAGCAGTAGAGGACAGGGGGGCGAAGCTTTCTTT. It translates to CASSRGQGGEAFF. The V and J genes are TRBV7-9 and TRBJ1-1; 10 bases are shared with TRBD1. V lost 6 bases, J lost 8 bases, and 6 bases stayed unmatched. Per the germline V gene, CDR1 is SEHNR and CDR2 is FQNEAQ (reference sequence). CDR3 length: 13 residues.

This clonotype was counted between two and nine times. J is TRBJ2-7 and V is TRBV5-1; D not resolved. The germline CDR1 and CDR2 sequences are SGHRS and YFSETQ. CDR3 length: 17 amino acids. The V gene lost 5 bases and the J gene lost 1 base, with 22 bases spanning the gap. The CDR3 nucleotides are TGCGCCAGCAGTTTTGCCTCCTCCCCGGGTGGTTCCTACGAGCAGTACTTC. Its translation: CASSFASSPGGSYEQYF. The full variable domain, rest sourced from reference TRBV5-1 and TRBJ2-7, is KAGVTQTPRYLIKTRGQQVTLSCSPISGHRSVSWYQQTPGQGLQFLFEYFSETQRNKGNFPGRFSGRQFSNSRSEMNVSTLELGDSALYLCASSFASSPGGSYEQYFGPGTRLTVT.

This clonotype was recorded at least ten times. The chain uses TRBV12-3 or TRBV12-4 and TRBJ1-2; TRBD1 aligns across 10 bases. The CDR3 spans 15 residues. After removal of 6 bases from V and 6 bases from J, the junction contained 10 bases not matched to a gene. CDR3 in DNA: TGTGCCAGCAGCAGCGACAGGGGGCGGGGAAATGGCTACACCTTC. As protein: CASSSDRGRGNGYTF.

Remarks on this clonotype: Given the absence of the conserved phenylalanine or tryptophan at the CDR3 end, a read error is likely. No DNA is shown, since the ends of the CDR3 on it are uncertain; the CDR3 is the one TCRdb lists. The V call is TRBV19, the J call TRBJ1-1. In germline, CDR1 is LNHDA, CDR2 SQIVND (reference sequence). The CDR3 is 14 amino acids in total, end residues counted. The CDR3: CASSPRGGTTEACL.

This clonotype was recorded many times. This sequence joins TRBV5-1 and TRBJ1-1; D is unclear. This CDR3 is built from 13 residues. CDR1 SGHRS and CDR2 YFSETQ come from the germline V gene. Trimming pared 4 bases from V and 4 bases from J, leaving 11 bases between. In nucleotides, the CDR3 is TGCGCCAGCAGCGAGGGCTGGGCCACTGAAGCTTTCTTT. Translation gives CASSEGWATEAFF.

The genes are TRBV12-3 or TRBV12-4 and TRBJ1-1; TRBD1 matches 9 bases. Unmatched junction bases numbered 6, after V lost 6 bases and J lost 10 bases. The CDR3 covers 12 residues. The chain's CDR3 is CASRQQGARAFF. The DNA for the CDR3 is TGTGCCAGCAGACAACAGGGGGCGAGAGCTTTCTTT.

V usage is TRBV28 and J usage is TRBJ1-2, with 11 bases fitting TRBD1. Germline-derived CDR1 and CDR2 are MDHEN and SYDVKM. CDR3 size: 15 residues. The trim removed 6 bases at V and 7 bases at J, leaving 10 bases unmatched. CDR3 sequence reads: CASRPDRGRWGGYTF. In nucleotides, the CDR3 is TGTGCCAGCAGGCCGGACAGGGGGCGATGGGGTGGCTACACCTTC.

This clonotype has ten or more counts. The chain is built from TRBV27 and TRBJ1-5, with TRBD1 as a possible D gene (5 bases). Deletions cut 5 bases from V and 0 bases from J, with 8 bases between. CDR1 MNHEY and CDR2 SMNVEV come from the germline V gene (reference sequence). The CDR3 contains 14 residues. CDR3 sequence (DNA): TGTGCCAGCAGTCAGGGTTCTAGCAATCAGCCCCAGCATTTT. It codes for CASSQGSSNQPQHF.

The rearrangement joins TRBV12-3 or TRBV12-4 to TRBJ2-7; 7 bases map to TRBD2. The CDR3 covers 13 residues. With 6 bases clipped from V and 3 bases from J, the junction kept 5 bases outside the gene matches. The CDR3 bases are TGTGCCAGCAGCGCCGGGGGGTACTACGAGCAGTACTTC. As protein: CASSAGGYYEQYF.